Sequencing of this T cell receptor beta chain was carried out in a study of blood T cell repertoires in COVID-19. The wider study: Collection of acute and convalescent COVID-19 samples took place in the United States, Italy and Spain.

The CDR3 is made up of 13 amino acids. Trimming took 4 bases from V and 1 from J, leaving 5 bases between them. Germline V lookup: CDR1 KGHDR, CDR2 SFDVKD. Libraries were prepared by immunoSEQ multiplex PCR; TCRdb keeps only in-frame clonotypes and omits some of them. The sample records some 390,000 clones, just under 90% being singletons. Donors in Cohort 3 counted as recovered after two negative PCRs, clearance, or symptom resolution. Material for sequencing was PBMCs or T cells enriched from blood (not recorded which). This receptor was obtained from a woman younger than 45 who had recovered from COVID-19. This chain uses TRBV24-1 with TRBJ2-3; perhaps TRBD1 as D (5 bases). CDR3 residues: CATSDRGTDTQYF. The CDR3 DNA reads as TGTGCCACCAGTGACAGGGGCACAGATACGCAGTATTTT.